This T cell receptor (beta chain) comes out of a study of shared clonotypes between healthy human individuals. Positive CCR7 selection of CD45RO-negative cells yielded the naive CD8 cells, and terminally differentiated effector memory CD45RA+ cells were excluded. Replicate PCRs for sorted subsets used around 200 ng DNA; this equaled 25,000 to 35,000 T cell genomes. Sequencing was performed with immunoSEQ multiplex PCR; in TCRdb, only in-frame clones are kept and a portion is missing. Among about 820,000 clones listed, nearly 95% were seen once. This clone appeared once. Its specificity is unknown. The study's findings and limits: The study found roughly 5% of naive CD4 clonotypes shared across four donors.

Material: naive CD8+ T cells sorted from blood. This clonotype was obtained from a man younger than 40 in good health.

The CDR3 protein is CASSRYGTGGYYGYTF. The DNA of the CDR3 is TGTGCCAGCAGCCGATACGGGACAGGGGGGTACTATGGCTACACCTTC. The chain links TRBV14 to TRBJ1-2; 11 nucleotides match TRBD1. The CDR3 is made up of 16 amino acids. Germline assignment: CDR1 SGHDN and CDR2 FVKESK. V lost 4 bases, J lost 3 bases, and 7 bases stayed unmatched.